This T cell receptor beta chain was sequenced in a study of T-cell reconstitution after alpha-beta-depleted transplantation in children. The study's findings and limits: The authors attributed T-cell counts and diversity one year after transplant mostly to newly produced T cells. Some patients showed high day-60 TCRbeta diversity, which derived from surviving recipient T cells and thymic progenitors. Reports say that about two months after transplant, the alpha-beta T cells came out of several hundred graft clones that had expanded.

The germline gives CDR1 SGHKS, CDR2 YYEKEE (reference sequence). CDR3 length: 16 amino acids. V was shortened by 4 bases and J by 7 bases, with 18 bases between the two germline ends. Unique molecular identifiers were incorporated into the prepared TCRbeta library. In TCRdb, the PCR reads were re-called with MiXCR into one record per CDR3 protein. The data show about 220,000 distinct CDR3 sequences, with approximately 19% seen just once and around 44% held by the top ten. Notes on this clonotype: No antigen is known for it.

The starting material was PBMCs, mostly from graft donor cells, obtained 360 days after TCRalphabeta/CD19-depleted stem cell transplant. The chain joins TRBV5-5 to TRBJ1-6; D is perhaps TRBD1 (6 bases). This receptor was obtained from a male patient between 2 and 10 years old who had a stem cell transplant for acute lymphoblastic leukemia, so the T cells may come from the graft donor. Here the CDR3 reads CASSPWTDTLNSPLHF. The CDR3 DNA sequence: TGTGCCAGCAGCCCATGGACAGACACCTTGAATTCACCCCTCCACTTT. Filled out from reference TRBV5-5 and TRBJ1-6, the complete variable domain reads DAGVTQSPTHLIKTRGQQVTLRCSPISGHKSVSWYQQVLGQGPQFIFQYYEKEERGRGNFPDRFSARQFPNYSSELNVNALLLGDSALYLCASSPWTDTLNSPLHFGNGTRLTVT.